Listed below are T cell receptor beta chains from one sample, sequenced in a study of T cells in Graves' hyperthyroidism and ophthalmopathy. One entry per CDR3 protein, called by TCRdb with MiXCR from the multiplex PCR reads. The table has around 250,000 distinct CDR3 sequences, roughly 14% seen once; the top ten hold roughly 13%. Sequencing used blood. These receptors were obtained from a middle-aged woman with Graves' hyperthyroidism that later progressed to Graves' ophthalmopathy. The CDR3 runs from the conserved cysteine through the conserved F or W. D genes are given only for firm matches. Rows may omit the clone size; those that give it use once, few, many or a size class.

clone_size: many
d_call: TRBD1
j_call: TRBJ1-2
v_call: TRBV7-8
cdr3_nt: TGTGCCAGCAGCTACACGGGACAGGGGAACTATGGCTACACCTTC
cdr3_aa: CASSYTGQGNYGYTF

clone_size: many
d_call: NA
j_call: TRBJ2-4
v_call: TRBV6-1
cdr3_nt: TGTGCCAGCAGTCCCCGCCCCACAGGGCTGGCCAAAAACATTCAGTACTTC
cdr3_aa: CASSPRPTGLAKNIQYF

clone_size: many
d_call: NA
j_call: TRBJ1-1
v_call: TRBV6-1
cdr3_nt: TGTGCCAGCAGTGGGCCGGGGGGGAACACTGAAGCTTTCTTT
cdr3_aa: CASSGPGGNTEAFF

clone_size: many
d_call: NA
j_call: TRBJ2-7
v_call: TRBV7-9
cdr3_nt: TGTGCCAGCAGCTTAAGGGGTCCAGCGGAAGCCTACGAGCAGTACTTC
cdr3_aa: CASSLRGPAEAYEQYF

clone_size: many
d_call: NA
j_call: TRBJ2-7
v_call: TRBV27
cdr3_nt: TGTGCCAGCGGCGGTGGGGGCCCCTACGAGCAGTACTTC
cdr3_aa: CASGGGGPYEQYF

clone_size: NA
d_call: NA
j_call: TRBJ1-2
v_call: TRBV20-1
cdr3_nt: TGCAGTGCTAGGGTAGGGGGACACGATGGCTACACCTTC
cdr3_aa: CSARVGGHDGYTF

clone_size: many
d_call: TRBD2
j_call: TRBJ2-3
v_call: TRBV10-3
cdr3_nt: TGTGCCATCAGCACCGGACTAGCGGGAGATACGCAGTATTTT
cdr3_aa: CAISTGLAGDTQYF

clone_size: NA
d_call: NA
j_call: TRBJ2-2
v_call: TRBV28
cdr3_nt: TGTGCCAGCAATTATGGGACCGGGGAGCTGTTTTTT
cdr3_aa: CASNYGTGELFF

clone_size: NA
d_call: TRBD2
j_call: TRBJ2-1
v_call: TRBV6-1
cdr3_nt: TGTGCCAGCAAATCTAGCGGGAGGGGTTCTGAGCAGTTCTTC
cdr3_aa: CASKSSGRGSEQFF

clone_size: many
d_call: TRBD2
j_call: TRBJ2-7
v_call: TRBV6-1
cdr3_nt: TGTGCCAGTAAGGCGGGAGGGCCCTTCGAGCAGTACTTC
cdr3_aa: CASKAGGPFEQYF

clone_size: many
d_call: TRBD2
j_call: TRBJ2-1
v_call: TRBV9
cdr3_nt: TGTGCCAGCAGCCCCTCCGGGACTAGCGGGGATGAGCAGTTCTTC
cdr3_aa: CASSPSGTSGDEQFF